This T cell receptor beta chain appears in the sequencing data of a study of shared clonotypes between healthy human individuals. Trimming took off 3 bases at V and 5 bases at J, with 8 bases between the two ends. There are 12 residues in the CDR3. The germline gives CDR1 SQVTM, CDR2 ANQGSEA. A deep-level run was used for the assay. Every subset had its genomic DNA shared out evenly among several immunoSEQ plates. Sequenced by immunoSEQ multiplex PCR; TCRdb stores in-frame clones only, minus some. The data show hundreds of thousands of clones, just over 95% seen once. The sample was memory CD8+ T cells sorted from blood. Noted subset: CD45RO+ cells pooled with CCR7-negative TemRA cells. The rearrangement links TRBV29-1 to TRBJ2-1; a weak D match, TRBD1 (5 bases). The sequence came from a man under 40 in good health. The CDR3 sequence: CSVDRVNNEQFF. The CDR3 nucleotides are TGCAGCGTTGACAGGGTCAACAATGAGCAGTTCTTC.